This entry lists 20 T cell receptor beta chains sequenced from one sample in a study of regulatory T cells in long-lasting Graves disease. Combining iRepertoire HTBI primers with Arm-PCR of CDR3 regions, the authors built TCR beta libraries. MiXCR, applied by TCRdb to the multiplex PCR reads, yields one record per CDR3 protein. Found here are about 300,000 distinct CDR3 sequences, over 15% of them singletons; the top ten hold approximately 35%. Time point denoted: newly diagnosed GD, antithyroid drugs for less than 3 months. Scientists built the TCR library using RNA that was extracted from PBMCs. Specimen: peripheral blood mononuclear cells (PBMCs), collected at new diagnosis, from a patient treated with antithyroid drugs. Source of these receptors: a female donor with Graves disease.

This clonotype was found many times. J is TRBJ2-2 and V is TRBV19; D not resolved. Trimming pared 6 bases from V and 6 bases from J, leaving 8 bases between. The CDR3 spans 12 residues. Germline CDR1 reads LNHDA; CDR2 reads SQIVND (reference sequence). CDR3 protein: CASRPTAGELFF. The CDR3 nucleotides read TGTGCCAGTAGACCTACGGCCGGGGAGCTGTTTTTT.

This clonotype was detected ten times or more. The CDR3 DNA follows: TGTGCCATCAGTGAGTCGTCTAGCGGGCCCACAGATACGCAGTATTTT. Protein sequence: CAISESSSGPTDTQYF. The chain employs TRBV10-3 and TRBJ2-3, with 8 positions matching TRBD2. Germline V gene data show CDR1 as ENHRY and CDR2 as SYGVKD. V was pared by 0 bases and J by 2 bases, with 4 bases of the junction left unmatched. This CDR3 region has 16 residues.

V and J are TRBV7-9 and TRBJ1-2; the match to TRBD1 covers 8 bases. The CDR3 loop spans 13 amino acids. V dropped 5 bases and J dropped 9; count of bases not matched to a gene: 8. Germline V lookup: CDR1 SEHNR, CDR2 FQNEAQ (reference sequence). CDR3: CASSRTGQNSYTF. CDR3 in DNA: TGTGCCAGCAGCCGGACAGGGCAGAACAGCTACACCTTC.

This clonotype was seen repeatedly, ten times or more. In DNA, the CDR3 is TGCGCCAGCAGCTTTTACCCACCAGGGACAGGGGACACTGAAGCTTTCTTT. Translating it yields CASSFYPPGTGDTEAFF. V usage is TRBV5-1 and J usage is TRBJ1-1; the match to TRBD1 covers 10 bases. V lost 2 bases, J lost 3 bases, and 10 bases stayed unmatched. The CDR3 spans 17 residues. In germline, CDR1 is SGHRS, CDR2 YFSETQ.

The sample holds many counts of this clonotype. The V call is TRBV15, the J call TRBJ2-2; TRBD1 agrees at 7 bases. V lost 0 bases to trimming and J lost 1 base; unmatched junction nucleotides: 5. The CDR3 consists of 17 residues. Per germline, CDR1 LNHNV and CDR2 YYDKDF (reference sequence). CDR3 amino acids: CATSRDVQGVNTGELFF. The CDR3 nucleotides read TGTGCCACCAGCAGAGATGTCCAGGGGGTGAACACCGGGGAGCTGTTTTTT.

This clonotype was observed many times. The chain has TRBV5-1 and TRBJ2-3; D unresolved. The germline V and J ends were trimmed by 0 bases and 4 bases, with 9 bases remaining between them. The germline CDR1 and CDR2 sequences are SGHRS and YFSETQ. This CDR3 contains 14 residues. Written as DNA, the CDR3 is TGCGCCAGCAGCTTGGGAATCCTAGCAGATACGCAGTATTTT. Residues: CASSLGILADTQYF.

This clonotype showed up just a few times. The chain carries TRBV5-4 and TRBJ2-3, with TRBD1 matching over 7 bases. Germline assignment: CDR1 SGHNT and CDR2 YYREEE (reference sequence). The CDR3 is 15 residues long. V lost 4 bases, J lost 2 bases, and 7 bases stayed unmatched. The CDR3 loop is CASSPRDSYTDTQYF. The CDR3 DNA sequence: TGTGCCAGCAGCCCCCGGGACAGTTACACAGATACGCAGTATTTT.

This clonotype was counted at least ten times. The chain is built from TRBV16 and TRBJ1-1; D uncertain. Per the germline V gene, CDR1 is KGHSY and CDR2 is FQNENV. The CDR3 is 13 amino acids. V lost 6 bases, J lost 1 base, and 9 bases lay in between. The CDR3 spells CASRQLSNTEAFF. Written as DNA, the CDR3 is TGTGCCAGCAGACAGCTCTCGAACACTGAAGCTTTCTTT.

This clonotype showed up just a few times. The CDR3 nucleotides read TGCGCCAGCAGCCCGCGACAGGGTTATTCACCCCTCCACTTT. Its translation is CASSPRQGYSPLHF. The chain combines TRBV5-1 with TRBJ1-6; 7 nucleotides align to TRBD1. Germline V gene lookup returns CDR1 SGHRS and CDR2 YFSETQ. J gave up 8 bases and V 4 bases, and 6 bases lay outside the gene matches. The CDR3 loop spans 14 amino acids.

This clonotype appeared many times. The rearrangement joins TRBV5-1 to TRBJ2-1; 13 bases align to TRBD2. The V and J ends lost 3 bases and 7 bases, in that order; junction bases with no gene match: 4. Germline lookup yields CDR1 SGHRS and CDR2 YFSETQ. The CDR3 extends over 15 amino acids. The CDR3 nucleotides are TGCGCCAGCAGCTGGACTAGCGGGAGCGCAAATGAGCAGTTCTTC. Translated, it gives CASSWTSGSANEQFF.

With regard to this clonotype: A much larger clonotype is one base distant, so this may be a read error. The chain carries TRBV6-2 or TRBV6-3 and TRBJ2-3; D is possibly TRBD2 (5 bases). Per the germline V gene, CDR1 is MNHEY and CDR2 is SVGEGT. This CDR3 is 14 amino acids long. V dropped 5 bases and J dropped 6 bases, with 15 bases sitting between them. The CDR3 here is CASSELGGWDTQYF. CDR3 in DNA: TGTGCCAGCAGTGAACTAGGCGGGTGGGATACGCAGTATTTT.

The J gene is TRBJ2-2, the V gene TRBV10-3, with 9 bases lining up with TRBD2. V trimming: 4 bases; J trimming: 2 bases; junction bases outside the gene matches: 5. This CDR3 has 16 amino acids. Looked up from germline, CDR1 is ENHRY and CDR2 is SYGVKD. CDR3 in DNA: TGTGCCATCAGTGGGCGGACTAGCGCAAACACCGGGGAGCTGTTTTTT. It encodes CAISGRTSANTGELFF.

For this clonotype: A much larger clone differs by one base, so this may be a read error. V gene TRBV6-2 or TRBV6-3 combines with J gene TRBJ2-1, with D possibly matching TRBD1 (6 bases). TRBJ2-5 explains the end of the DNA better; the J call may be wrong. The V gene's germline CDR1 is MNHEY and CDR2 SVGEGT. This CDR3 contains 13 residues. The CDR3 DNA follows: TGTGCCAGAAGTCCGTGGACAGCAGAGACCCAGTACTTC. Translating it yields CARSPWTAETQYF.

This clonotype was recorded at least ten times. The chain employs TRBV5-1 and TRBJ2-1; TRBD1 is a possible D gene (5 bases). V was trimmed by 7 bases and J by 7 bases, leaving 18 bases between them. The CDR3 has 14 residues. Germline CDR1 and CDR2: SGHRS and YFSETQ. The chain's CDR3 is CASRVQGMVNEQFF. The CDR3 DNA sequence: TGCGCCAGCCGAGTCCAGGGTATGGTTAATGAGCAGTTCTTC.

The rearrangement links TRBV12-3 or TRBV12-4 to TRBJ2-2; 12 nucleotides line up with TRBD2. V trimming: 7 bases; J trimming: 4 bases; junction bases outside the gene matches: 4. The CDR3 covers 15 residues. CDR3: CASTPTSGSTGELFF. CDR3 DNA sequence: TGTGCCAGCACCCCGACTAGCGGGAGCACCGGGGAGCTGTTTTTT.

V and J are TRBV7-2 and TRBJ1-5; D uncertain. Trimming removed 2 bases at V and 1 base at J, with 21 bases between. The germline V gene has CDR1 SGHTA and CDR2 FQGNSA. The CDR3 has 19 amino acids. The CDR3 reads CASSLHSRWGEGSNQPQHF. The CDR3 coding sequence is TGTGCCAGCAGCTTACATTCCCGTTGGGGAGAAGGGAGCAATCAGCCCCAGCATTTT.

The sample holds one count of this clonotype. A far larger clone lies a single base away; this is likely a read error. The V gene is TRBV28, the J gene TRBJ2-7; TRBD2 aligns across 11 bases. This CDR3 has 17 amino acids. CDR1 MDHEN and CDR2 SYDVKM come from the germline V gene. The junction had 16 bases not matched to a gene; V was cut back by 5 bases and J by 7 bases. CDR3 nucleotides: TGTGCCAGCAGTCCCTCAACACTAGCGGGAGAGGGGAATGAGCAGTACTTC. It specifies CASSPSTLAGEGNEQYF.

The J gene is TRBJ1-5, the V gene TRBV18, with D maybe TRBD1 (6 bases). CDR1 KGHSH and CDR2 LQKENI come from the germline V gene. The length of the CDR3 is 14 residues. V lost 6 bases and J lost 4, with 13 bases in between. CDR3 residues: CASSPGAENQPQHF. The CDR3 bases are TGTGCCAGCTCCCCAGGGGCCGAAAATCAGCCCCAGCATTTT.

There are many counts of this clonotype. The V call is TRBV24-1, the J call TRBJ2-1; the match to TRBD2 covers 15 bases. This CDR3 has 16 residues. V trimming: 4 bases; J trimming: 7 bases; junction bases outside the gene matches: 4. CDR1 is KGHDR and CDR2 is SFDVKD in the germline V gene. The chain's CDR3 is CATSDRGLAGGNEQFF. As DNA, the CDR3 is TGTGCCACCAGTGACCGGGGACTAGCGGGAGGAAATGAGCAGTTCTTC.

This clonotype occurred a few times. The V gene is TRBV7-3, the J gene TRBJ2-6; 7 bases are shared with TRBD2. The germline V gene has CDR1 SGHTA and CDR2 FQGTGA. The ends lost 5 bases at V and 7 bases at J; junction bases unmatched: 2. CDR3 length: 13 residues. The CDR3 here is CASSGGGANVLTF. The CDR3 DNA sequence: TGTGCCAGCAGCGGGGGGGGAGCCAACGTCCTGACTTTC.